This T cell receptor (beta chain) was recorded in a study of T cells in Graves' hyperthyroidism and ophthalmopathy. Whole-study results and caveats: Stable hyperthyroidism and ophthalmopathy were separated using 13 V-J signatures.

Diagnoses used clinical symptoms, serum thyroxine and TRAb, thyroid ultrasound and orbital computed tomography. About this clonotype itself: Its antigen is not identified.

Amplification targeted TCR beta CDR3 regions from RNA transcripts. HTBI primers were employed in a first-round RT-PCR of the TCR CDR3. MiXCR, applied by TCRdb to the multiplex PCR reads, yields one record per CDR3 protein. The profile shows hundreds of thousands of distinct CDR3 sequences, over 35% of them singletons. CDR1 and CDR2 (germline): SGHTA, FQGNSA. This CDR3 region has 16 residues. The germline V and J ends were trimmed by 2 bases and 3 bases, with 16 bases remaining between them. The sequencing input was blood. The TCR originated in a man aged 18-30 years with Graves' hyperthyroidism. V and J are TRBV7-2 and TRBJ1-1; D is unclear. Written as DNA, the CDR3 is TGTGCCAGCAGCTTACTGTGGCAGGCGAGGGACACTGAAGCTTTCTTT. Protein sequence: CASSLLWQARDTEAFF.